A single sample gave rise to the 32 T cell receptor beta chains below, sequenced in a study of cytotoxic CD8 clonotypes in ibrutinib-treated CLL. Sequenced by immunoSEQ multiplex PCR; TCRdb stores in-frame clones only, minus some. The table includes 150,000 to 200,000 clones, roughly 90% detected once. Specimen: PBMCs, collected at disease progression, from a patient treated with ibrutinib. Source of these receptors: a human donor with chronic lymphocytic leukemia.

This chain uses TRBV27 with TRBJ2-1; D might be TRBD1 or TRBD2, each matching 5 bases. The CDR3 covers 17 residues. With 7 bases removed from V and 1 base from J, the gap between germline ends came to 20 bases. Germline CDR1 reads MNHEY; CDR2 reads SMNVEV (reference sequence). CDR3 region: CASKERGVYSSYNEQFF. CDR3 sequence (DNA): TGTGCCAGCAAAGAGAGGGGCGTCTATAGTTCCTACAATGAGCAGTTCTTC.

This sequence joins TRBV25-1 and TRBJ2-7, with a weak D call TRBD1 (6 bases). The length of the CDR3 is 14 residues. The germline V gene encodes CDR1 MGHDK and CDR2 SYGVNS. Between the trimmed V and J ends, which lost 10 bases and 3 bases, there was a span of 19 bases. For the CDR3, the DNA is TGTGCCACGGAAGGACAGCCAGAACTCTACGAGCAGTACTTC. This encodes CATEGQPELYEQYF.

The chain carries TRBV29-1 and TRBJ1-1; D not certain. Germline CDR1 reads SQVTM; CDR2 reads ANQGSEA. The CDR3 runs to 14 residues. The V end lost 4 bases, the J end lost 8 bases, and 20 bases lay between the germline ends. The CDR3 is CSVVTRRANGEAFF. CDR3 bases: TGCAGCGTTGTGACCCGGAGGGCCAACGGCGAAGCTTTCTTT.

The J gene is TRBJ2-7, the V gene TRBV7-9; D remains ambiguous. The CDR3 is made up of 14 amino acids. Germline values: CDR1 SEHNR, CDR2 FQNEAQ (reference sequence). Trimming removed 1 base at V and 6 bases at J, with 13 bases between. CDR3 sequence: CASSLDMAAIEQYF. The CDR3 nucleotides are TGTGCCAGCAGCTTAGATATGGCGGCTATCGAGCAGTACTTC.

The CDR3 region has the DNA TGTGCCAGCAGTTTTATCCCCATGACAGGTACCGAAAAACTGTTTTTT. This encodes CASSFIPMTGTEKLFF. V and J are TRBV27 and TRBJ1-4; tentatively, D is TRBD1 (6 bases). CDR1 MNHEY and CDR2 SMNVEV come from the germline V gene (reference sequence). The CDR3 runs 16 residues. V was cut by 3 bases and J by 8 bases, with 19 bases left in between.

J is TRBJ2-7 and V is TRBV11-2, with D tentatively TRBD2 (6 bases). There are 14 residues in the CDR3. V lost 2 bases to trimming and J lost 2 bases, with 10 bases between them. Per germline, CDR1 SGHAT and CDR2 FQNNGV. The CDR3 is CASSLSTGAYEQYF. As DNA, the CDR3 is TGTGCCAGCAGCTTATCCACGGGGGCCTACGAGCAGTACTTC.

The gene calls are TRBV19 and TRBJ1-5; D gene ambiguous. CDR1 LNHDA and CDR2 SQIVND come from the germline V gene (reference sequence). The V and J ends lost 6 bases and 4 bases respectively, with 7 bases between them. This CDR3 has 12 residues. The CDR3 nucleotides read TGTGCCAGTAGCCCGTTGAATCAGCCCCAGCATTTT. This translates into CASSPLNQPQHF.

This clone showed up just once. The V and J genes are TRBV6-6 and TRBJ2-1, with D maybe TRBD2 (7 bases). In germline, CDR1 is MNHNY, CDR2 SVGAGI (reference sequence). V was clipped by 8 bases and J by 2 bases, with 16 bases between them. This CDR3 is built from 15 residues. The CDR3 DNA is TGTGCCAGCTGGGGGGGCGTCAGTCCCTACAATGAGCAGTTCTTC. Translation gives CASWGGVSPYNEQFF.

The J gene is TRBJ2-1, the V gene TRBV5-6, with TRBD1 identical over 7 bases. CDR1 and CDR2 from the germline V gene are SGHDT and YYEEEE. This CDR3 region has 15 residues. Losses at the gene ends were 2 bases for V and 10 bases for J; bases not matched to a gene: 12. The CDR3 DNA reads as TGTGCCAGCAGCTTTAAGGGGGCAGGGAAACACGAGCAGTTCTTC. Residues: CASSFKGAGKHEQFF.

The genes are TRBV6-1 and TRBJ1-1; D remains unclear. The CDR3 has 15 amino acids. CDR1 is MNHNS, CDR2 SASEGT, per germline. V was trimmed by 2 bases and J by 3 bases, leaving 13 bases between them. This chain's CDR3 is CASSESWGIDTEAFF. The CDR3 nucleotides read TGTGCCAGCAGTGAATCCTGGGGTATTGACACTGAAGCTTTCTTT.

This chain uses TRBV11-2 with TRBJ1-1, with no clear D. Germline lookup yields CDR1 SGHAT and CDR2 FQNNGV. The V gene lost 0 bases and the J gene lost 1 base, with 9 bases spanning the gap. The CDR3 length is 15 residues. The CDR3 coding sequence is TGTGCCAGCAGCTTAGATTTGGGGAAGAACACTGAAGCTTTCTTT. Protein sequence: CASSLDLGKNTEAFF.

The V call is TRBV21-1, the J call TRBJ2-7; the DNA was not compared with TRBD1, the D call given in the table. TRBV21-1 represents a pseudogene. CDR3 length: 12 residues. In nucleotides, the CDR3 is TGTGCCAGCACGAGACAGTTCCACGAGCAGTACTTC. This gives the protein CASTRQFHEQYF.

This rearrangement joins TRBV9 to TRBJ2-7; 9 positions agree with TRBD2. The CDR3 length is 18 residues. Per the germline V gene, CDR1 is SGDLS and CDR2 is YYNGEE. V lost 0 bases and J lost 4; bases outside the gene matches: 14. CDR3 DNA sequence: TGTGCCAGCAGCGTAGAATCGGAGGGGCGGGAGGGCCGGTACGAGCAGTACTTC. The encoded protein is CASSVESEGREGRYEQYF. Variable domain in full (rest from reference TRBV9 and TRBJ2-7): DSGVTQTPKHLITATGQRVTLRCSPRSGDLSVYWYQQSLDQGLQFLIQYYNGEERAKGNILERFSAQQFPDLHSELNLSSLELGDSALYFCASSVESEGREGRYEQYFGPGTRLTVT.

This clone was found once. This chain connects TRBV27 to TRBJ1-1; D is ambiguous. Germline values: CDR1 MNHEY, CDR2 SMNVEV (reference sequence). V dropped 4 bases and J dropped 10 bases, with 19 bases sitting between them. The CDR3 runs 14 residues. CDR3 region: CASSYQPGGQSAFF. DNA of the CDR3: TGTGCCAGCAGTTACCAGCCGGGTGGGCAGTCAGCTTTCTTT.

The chain couples TRBV5-1 to TRBJ1-4; 7 bases fit TRBD1. Losses at the gene ends were 4 bases for V and 5 bases for J; bases not matched to a gene: 5. The CDR3 loop spans 14 amino acids. Germline CDR1 reads SGHRS; CDR2 reads YFSETQ. The CDR3 loop reads CASSPDRENEKLFF. In nucleotides, the CDR3 is TGCGCCAGCAGCCCTGACAGGGAGAATGAAAAACTGTTTTTT.

The genes are TRBV29-1 and TRBJ1-5; TRBD1 is a possible D gene (5 bases). This CDR3 spans 13 amino acids. V lost 4 bases and J lost 1, with 8 bases in between. CDR1 and CDR2 from the germline V gene are SQVTM and ANQGSEA. The CDR3 region is CSVGWGSNQPQHF. The CDR3 DNA reads as TGCAGCGTTGGTTGGGGGAGCAATCAGCCCCAGCATTTT.

This chain joins TRBV6-5 and TRBJ2-2; no definite D call. The germline V gene encodes CDR1 MNHEY and CDR2 SVGAGI. Deletions cut 5 bases from V and 2 bases from J, with 12 bases between. CDR3 size: 15 residues. The chain's CDR3 is CASSLPRSNTGELFF. The CDR3 DNA is TGTGCCAGCAGTCTCCCGAGGAGTAACACCGGGGAGCTGTTTTTT.

This rearrangement joins TRBV7-2 to TRBJ2-1, with D possibly being TRBD1 (5 bases). V shed 5 bases and J shed 8 bases, with 13 bases lying between them. CDR3 size: 13 residues. Germline lookup yields CDR1 SGHTA and CDR2 FQGNSA. This CDR3 reads CASSDRPWDEQFF. CDR3 DNA sequence: TGTGCCAGCAGCGACAGACCTTGGGATGAGCAGTTCTTC.

This rearrangement joins TRBV7-2 to TRBJ2-3; TRBD2 matches at 7 bases. J was trimmed by 4 bases and V by 4 bases; bases with no gene match: 11. There are 16 residues in the CDR3. Germline assignment: CDR1 SGHTA and CDR2 FQGNSA. The CDR3 loop is CASSSIGGGSPDTQYF. In DNA form, the CDR3 reads TGTGCCAGCAGCTCTATAGGCGGCGGGAGCCCAGATACGCAGTATTTT.

This chain links TRBV30 with TRBJ1-1, with TRBD1 as a possible D gene (6 bases). V was shortened by 0 bases and J by 7 bases, with 12 bases between the two germline ends. The germline V gene encodes CDR1 GTSNPN and CDR2 SVGIG (reference sequence). CDR3 length: 13 amino acids. The CDR3 DNA reads as TGTGCCTGGAGTGTGGCGGGGGGCCATGAAGCTTTCTTT. Residues: CAWSVAGGHEAFF.

This clone was picked up one time. CDR3 residues: CASSRSDKVPYEQYF. The CDR3 coding sequence is TGCGCCAGCAGCCGGTCGGACAAGGTACCCTACGAGCAGTACTTC. This chain uses TRBV4-1 with TRBJ2-7, with D perhaps TRBD1 (5 bases). The CDR3 spans 15 residues. With 4 bases removed from V and 2 bases from J, the gap between germline ends came to 15 bases. Germline V lookup: CDR1 MGHRA, CDR2 YSYEKL.

The gene calls are TRBV13 and TRBJ2-6, with D possibly matching TRBD1 (5 bases). CDR1 and CDR2 from the germline V gene are PRHDT and FYEKMQ (reference sequence). Trimming removed 1 base from V and 1 base from J, with 5 bases in between. The length of the CDR3 is 15 residues. DNA for the CDR3: TGTGCCAGCAGCTTAGAGGGGTCTGGGGCCAACGTCCTGACTTTC. Its protein is CASSLEGSGANVLTF. Combining the CDR3 with reference TRBV13 and TRBJ2-6 gives the whole variable domain AAGVIQSPRHLIKEKRETATLKCYPIPRHDTVYWYQQGPGQDPQFLISFYEKMQSDKGSIPDRFSAQQFSDYHSELNMSSLELGDSALYFCASSLEGSGANVLTFGAGSRLTVL.

V gene TRBV29-1 combines with J gene TRBJ2-1; the D is unclear. CDR1 and CDR2 (germline): SQVTM, ANQGSEA. The CDR3 runs 13 residues. V was cut by 4 bases and J by 0 bases, with 7 bases left in between. The chain's CDR3 is CSVVRSSYNEQFF. DNA for the CDR3: TGCAGCGTTGTGAGGAGCTCCTACAATGAGCAGTTCTTC.

The chain employs TRBV5-5 and TRBJ2-7, with TRBD2 as a possible D gene (6 bases). The length of the CDR3 is 16 residues. Germline V gene lookup returns CDR1 SGHKS and CDR2 YYEKEE (reference sequence). Trimming left V 0 bases short and J 3 bases short, with 16 bases between. The DNA of the CDR3 is TGTGCCAGCAGCTTGGGGGTCGCGGGAACGGACTACGAGCAGTACTTC. Residues: CASSLGVAGTDYEQYF.

The DNA of the CDR3 is TGTGCCAGCAGTCCGGGACTTGGTAGGGCCTACGAGCAGTACTTC. It translates to CASSPGLGRAYEQYF. J is TRBJ2-7 and V is TRBV7-9; possible D gene TRBD2, 6 bases. This CDR3 is built from 15 residues. CDR1 and CDR2 from the germline V gene are SEHNR and FQNEAQ (reference sequence). The V end was cut by 6 bases, the J end by 2 bases, with 17 bases between.

The DNA for the CDR3 is TGTGCCTGGAGGGAAGCGGGAGCCTACGAGCAGTACTTC. Translated: CAWREAGAYEQYF. The rearrangement uses TRBV30 and TRBJ2-7, with 8 bases matching TRBD2. V lost 3 bases to trimming and J lost 2 bases; unmatched junction nucleotides: 3. Germline V gives CDR1 GTSNPN, CDR2 SVGIG (reference sequence). This CDR3 comprises 13 residues.

The rearrangement links TRBV30 to TRBJ2-3; possibly TRBD2 for D (6 bases). The germline V gene encodes CDR1 GTSNPN and CDR2 SVGIG (reference sequence). The CDR3 length is 13 residues. Trimming cost V 4 bases and J 2 bases, with 10 bases left between them. The CDR3 nucleotides are TGTGCCTGGACCATAGCGGACACAGATACGCAGTATTTT. Its translation: CAWTIADTDTQYF.

The table lists this clone with a count of one. V and J are TRBV7-2 and TRBJ2-1; D is possibly TRBD1 or TRBD2 (5 bases each). Germline V lookup: CDR1 SGHTA, CDR2 FQGNSA. The CDR3 has 16 residues. V gave up 3 bases and J gave up 0 bases, with 12 bases separating them. CDR3 residues: CASSLWAGSSYNEQFF. The CDR3 DNA follows: TGTGCCAGCAGCTTGTGGGCAGGGAGCTCCTACAATGAGCAGTTCTTC.

This chain links TRBV6-5 with TRBJ1-3; perhaps TRBD1 as D (6 bases). Trimming removed 5 bases from V and 1 base from J, with 9 bases in between. Germline CDR1 and CDR2: MNHEY and SVGAGI. The CDR3 spans 14 residues. The CDR3, as DNA: TGTGCCAGCAGTGTGACAGGATCTGGAAACACCATATATTTT. Its protein product is CASSVTGSGNTIYF.

This clone was found a few times. This chain joins TRBV6-1 and TRBJ1-5; D ambiguous. The CDR3 spans 13 residues. Trimming removed 2 bases at V and 6 bases at J, with 8 bases between. Germline loops: CDR1 MNHNS, CDR2 SASEGT. CDR3 in amino acids: CASSETPPQPQHF. CDR3 nucleotide sequence: TGTGCCAGCAGTGAAACCCCCCCTCAGCCCCAGCATTTT.

The chain carries TRBV18 and TRBJ1-1, with 8 bases lining up with TRBD1. CDR1 and CDR2 from the germline V gene are KGHSH and LQKENI. V lost 8 bases and J lost 0; bases outside the gene matches: 5. The CDR3 has 14 amino acids. The CDR3, as DNA: TGTGCCAGCACGCGGGACAGGATGAACACTGAAGCTTTCTTT. Translated, it gives CASTRDRMNTEAFF.

The gene calls are TRBV7-6 and TRBJ2-3; perhaps TRBD2 as D (6 bases). Germline lookup yields CDR1 SGHVS and CDR2 FNYEAQ. The CDR3 runs to 15 residues. Trimming shortened V by 5 bases and J by 2 bases, and 14 bases separated the two germline ends. The CDR3: CASSRGTPYTDTQYF. In nucleotides, the CDR3 is TGTGCCAGCAGCCGCGGGACTCCCTACACAGATACGCAGTATTTT.